One sample yielded the 14 T cell receptor beta chains listed below, sequenced in a study of T cell responses to AZD1222 COVID-19 vaccine. Repertoires were generated with immunoSEQ multiplex PCR, while TCRdb's copy carries only in-frame clones and drops some. Of 90,000 to 140,000 clones in the sample, more than 75% were seen once. This material consisted of peripheral blood, taken on day 0 of AZD1222 vaccination. These TCRs come from an adult in good health.

The V call is TRBV6-1, the J call TRBJ2-1; 9 nucleotides agree with TRBD2. V lost 4 bases and J lost 2; bases outside the gene matches: 6. The V gene's germline CDR1 is MNHNS and CDR2 SASEGT. The CDR3 length is 16 residues. The CDR3 DNA is TGTGCCAGCAGTGGGGGTAGCGGGGGACCCTACAATGAGCAGTTCTTC. Its protein is CASSGGSGGPYNEQFF.

J is TRBJ2-5 and V is TRBV3-1 (or the pseudogene TRBV3-2), with D hard to call. Germline lookup yields CDR1 LGHDT and CDR2 YNNKEL (reference sequence). This CDR3 is 12 amino acids long. V was shortened by 4 bases and J by 7 bases, with 10 bases between the two germline ends. The CDR3 DNA follows: TGTGCCAGCAGCCGGACCCCTGGGACCCAGTACTTC. It specifies CASSRTPGTQYF.

CDR3 sequence: CASTAVENTEAFF. The CDR3, as DNA: TGTGCCAGCACCGCGGTGGAGAACACTGAAGCTTTCTTT. The J gene is TRBJ1-1, the V gene TRBV12-3 or TRBV12-4, with unresolved D. The length of the CDR3 is 13 residues. V lost 7 bases and J 1 base, leaving 10 bases between the germline ends.

V is TRBV9 and J is TRBJ1-6; D not resolved. V gave up 0 bases and J gave up 8 bases, with 3 bases separating them. The CDR3 is 12 residues long. Germline assignment: CDR1 SGDLS and CDR2 YYNGEE. For the CDR3, the DNA is TGTGCCAGCAGCGTAGGGGATTCACCCCTCCACTTT. Translation: CASSVGDSPLHF.

The CDR3 region has the DNA TGTGCCACCAGTGACGCCGGGAACAACTATGGCTACACCTTC. This translates into CATSDAGNNYGYTF. The chain employs TRBV24-1 and TRBJ1-2; D gene ambiguous. The V gene lost 4 bases and the J gene lost 2 bases, with 10 bases spanning the gap. The CDR3 is 14 amino acids. Germline values: CDR1 KGHDR, CDR2 SFDVKD.

The chain is built from TRBV4-1 and TRBJ2-1; the match to TRBD1 covers 7 bases. Losses at the gene ends were 1 base for V and 4 bases for J; bases not matched to a gene: 4. This CDR3 contains 15 residues. Germline assignment: CDR1 MGHRA and CDR2 YSYEKL. The CDR3 sequence is CASSQGEQGYNEQFF. In nucleotides, the CDR3 is TGCGCCAGCAGCCAAGGAGAACAGGGGTACAATGAGCAGTTCTTC.

V is TRBV24-1 and J is TRBJ2-1, with 10 nucleotides matching TRBD2. CDR3 length: 15 residues. The germline V gene has CDR1 KGHDR and CDR2 SFDVKD. J was trimmed by 4 bases and V by 9 bases; bases with no gene match: 8. The DNA for the CDR3 is TGTGCCACCCAAGAGACTAGCGGGCAATACAATGAGCAGTTCTTC. Translated, it gives CATQETSGQYNEQFF.

V gene TRBV19 combines with J gene TRBJ1-1, with 8 bases aligning to TRBD1. This CDR3 has 15 amino acids. Trimming at V came to 7 bases and at J to 4 bases, leaving 11 bases not matched to a gene. Germline CDR1 is LNHDA and CDR2 is SQIVND (reference sequence). The CDR3 DNA follows: TGTGCCAGTAAAGGGTTAAGGACAGGGCTCACTGAAGCTTTCTTT. Its protein is CASKGLRTGLTEAFF.

A single count supports this clone. V usage is TRBV5-4 and J usage is TRBJ1-2; 8 nucleotides match TRBD1. Germline CDR1 and CDR2: SGHNT and YYREEE (reference sequence). Trimming at V came to 3 bases and at J to 8 bases, leaving 12 bases not matched to a gene. The CDR3 has 15 amino acids. CDR3 sequence reads: CASSSDPGGARGYTF. The CDR3 region has the DNA TGTGCCAGCAGCTCCGACCCAGGGGGCGCAAGGGGCTACACCTTC.

The CDR3 DNA sequence: TGTGCCAGTAGCACCGGGACGGGGAGGACTGGAAACACCGGGGAGCTGTTTTTT. It translates to CASSTGTGRTGNTGELFF. The V call is TRBV19, the J call TRBJ2-2, with D possibly TRBD2 on 6 matching bases. Germline V gene sequence: CDR1 LNHDA, CDR2 SQIVND (reference sequence). Between the trimmed V and J ends, which lost 6 bases and 2 bases, there was a span of 22 bases. The CDR3 has 18 residues.

The genes are TRBV15 and TRBJ1-2; 8 bases are a match to TRBD1. The CDR3 contains 15 residues. Germline V gene sequence: CDR1 LNHNV, CDR2 YYDKDF (reference sequence). The trim removed 2 bases at V and 6 bases at J, leaving 8 bases unmatched. CDR3 protein: CATSRLGTGFDGYTF. The CDR3 nucleotides read TGTGCCACCAGCAGACTAGGGACAGGCTTCGATGGCTACACCTTC.

The chain joins TRBV6-5 to TRBJ1-6; 8 bases are shared with TRBD1. CDR1 is MNHEY, CDR2 SVGAGI, per germline. Losses at the gene ends were 5 bases for V and 9 bases for J; bases not matched to a gene: 3. The CDR3 totals 13 residues. The CDR3 nucleotides are TGTGCCAGCAGTCGGACAGGGAGTTCACCCCTCCACTTT. It specifies CASSRTGSSPLHF.

This rearrangement joins TRBV5-1 to TRBJ2-7, with TRBD1 identical over 12 bases. Germline V gene sequence: CDR1 SGHRS, CDR2 YFSETQ. CDR3 length: 15 amino acids. The V gene end was trimmed by 4 bases and the J gene end by 7 bases; junction bases not matched to a gene: 9. CDR3 nucleotide sequence: TGCGCCAGCAGCCGGGAGGGACAGGGGGCTGGGGAGCAGTACTTC. Its translation is CASSREGQGAGEQYF.

This rearrangement joins TRBV18 to TRBJ1-4; TRBD1 might be the D (5 bases). Trimming took off 6 bases at V and 0 bases at J, with 29 bases between the two ends. The CDR3 is made up of 21 amino acids. The germline V gene has CDR1 KGHSH and CDR2 LQKENI. This CDR3 reads CASSRESVYWGRLATNEKLFF. In DNA, the CDR3 is TGTGCCAGCTCCCGAGAAAGCGTATACTGGGGCCGTCTTGCAACTAATGAAAAACTGTTTTTT.